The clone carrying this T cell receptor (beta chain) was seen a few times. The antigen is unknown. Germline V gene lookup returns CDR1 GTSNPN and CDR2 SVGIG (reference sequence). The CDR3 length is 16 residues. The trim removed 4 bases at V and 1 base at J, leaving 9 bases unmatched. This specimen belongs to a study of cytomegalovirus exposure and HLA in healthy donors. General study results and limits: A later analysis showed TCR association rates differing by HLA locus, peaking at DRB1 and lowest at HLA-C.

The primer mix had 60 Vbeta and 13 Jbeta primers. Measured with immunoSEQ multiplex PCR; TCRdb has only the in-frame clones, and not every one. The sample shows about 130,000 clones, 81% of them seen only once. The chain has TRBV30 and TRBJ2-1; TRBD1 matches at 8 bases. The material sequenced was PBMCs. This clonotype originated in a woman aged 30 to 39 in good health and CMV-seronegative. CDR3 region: CAWNNQGARSYNEQFF. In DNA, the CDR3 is TGTGCCTGGAACAATCAGGGGGCGAGGTCCTACAATGAGCAGTTCTTC. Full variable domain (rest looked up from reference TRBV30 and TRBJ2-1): SQTIHQWPATLVQPVGSPLSLECTVEGTSNPNLYWYRQAAGRGLQLLFYSVGIGQISSEVPQNLSASRPQDRQFILSSKKLLLSDSGFYLCAWNNQGARSYNEQFFGPGTRLTVL.